The next 29 T cell receptor beta chains were all read from a single sample in a study of CD8 T cells in Susac syndrome. RNA, at roughly 0.45 to 1 ug, was reverse transcribed with random hexamers. MiXCR was run by TCRdb on the immunoSEQ multiplex PCR reads, yielding one entry per CDR3 protein. This sample carries approximately 80,000 distinct CDR3 sequences, roughly nine tenths of them seen once, and the ten largest clones take around 0.5%. Sequenced material: CD8+ T cells from PBMCs. The receptor source for this set is a human donor with multiple sclerosis.

This chain links TRBV27 with TRBJ2-7; D is unresolved. Germline V gives CDR1 MNHEY, CDR2 SMNVEV (reference sequence). The CDR3 loop spans 15 amino acids. With 5 bases removed from V and 1 base from J, the gap between germline ends came to 15 bases. The CDR3 nucleotides are TGTGCCAGCAGTCCAATAACACGGTATTCCTACGAGCAGTACTTC. It yields the protein CASSPITRYSYEQYF.

V usage is TRBV6-5 and J usage is TRBJ1-2; 9 bases agree with TRBD1. Germline CDR1 MNHEY, CDR2 SVGAGI. The CDR3 spans 15 residues. The junction had 7 bases not matched to a gene; V was cut back by 4 bases and J by 4 bases. CDR3 nucleotide sequence: TGTGCCAGCAGTTTGGGGTACAGGGGGCTCTATGGCTACACCTTC. Protein sequence: CASSLGYRGLYGYTF.

This clonotype was detected only once. The chain uses TRBV7-3 and TRBJ2-2, with TRBD2 as a possible D gene (6 bases). This CDR3 is 15 amino acids long. Germline V gene lookup returns CDR1 SGHTA and CDR2 FQGTGA. Trimming cost V 6 bases and J 3 bases, with 14 bases left between them. The CDR3 region has the DNA TGTGCCAGCAGTCGTTCGGGGGTCGACACCGGGGAGCTGTTTTTT. It codes for CASSRSGVDTGELFF.

J is TRBJ2-3 and V is TRBV30; D not resolved. The length of the CDR3 is 14 residues. CDR1 is GTSNPN, CDR2 SVGIG, per germline (reference sequence). V lost 0 bases to trimming and J lost 6 bases, with 13 bases between them. CDR3 DNA sequence: TGTGCCTGGAGTGTAACTGGACCGAGGGATACGCAGTATTTT. It codes for CAWSVTGPRDTQYF.

This chain joins TRBV6-5 and TRBJ1-2; TRBD1 agrees at 9 bases. The trim removed 4 bases at V and 7 bases at J, leaving 4 bases unmatched. The CDR3 is 13 residues long. Germline CDR1 reads MNHEY; CDR2 reads SVGAGI. This CDR3 is CASSWGQGLGYTF. In nucleotides, the CDR3 is TGTGCCAGCAGTTGGGGACAGGGCCTTGGCTACACCTTC.

The chain employs TRBV28 and TRBJ1-2; a weak D match, TRBD1 (5 bases). This CDR3 has 17 residues. Trimming left V 5 bases short and J 8 bases short, with 27 bases between. Germline CDR1 is MDHEN and CDR2 is SYDVKM. Here the CDR3 reads CASSPGTGGSSTVGYTF. The CDR3 coding sequence is TGTGCCAGCAGTCCCGGGACGGGTGGCAGTTCCACCGTAGGCTACACCTTC.

CDR3 protein: CASSIEPSGSQETQYF. CDR3 nucleotides: TGTGCCAGTAGTATAGAACCTAGCGGGAGCCAAGAGACCCAGTACTTC. V usage is TRBV19 and J usage is TRBJ2-5, with 10 bases identical to TRBD2. J lost 1 base, V lost 0 bases, and 2 bases had no gene match. Germline assignment: CDR1 LNHDA and CDR2 SQIVND (reference sequence). CDR3 length equals 16 residues.

The V call is TRBV13, the J call TRBJ2-6, with 7 bases identical to TRBD2. This CDR3 spans 15 amino acids. Trimming cost V 5 bases and J 2 bases; bases outside gene matches: 3. Germline CDR1 reads PRHDT; CDR2 reads FYEKMQ (reference sequence). The CDR3 is CASSLGGTGANVLTF. CDR3 bases: TGTGCCAGCAGCCTGGGGGGGACTGGGGCCAACGTCCTGACTTTC.

This chain connects TRBV29-1 to TRBJ2-1, with 7 nucleotides matching TRBD2. The J segment lost 0 bases and the V segment lost 0 bases, leaving 5 bases of the junction unmatched. Germline V gene data show CDR1 as SQVTM and CDR2 as ANQGSEA. The CDR3 totals 16 residues. This chain's CDR3 is CSVEDPGGSSYNEQFF. CDR3 DNA: TGCAGCGTTGAAGATCCTGGCGGGAGCTCCTACAATGAGCAGTTCTTC.

This clonotype has a handful of counts. The chain joins TRBV12-3 or TRBV12-4 to TRBJ2-3, with TRBD2 identical over 7 bases. The CDR3 has 14 amino acids. J was trimmed by 1 base and V by 3 bases; bases with no gene match: 1. As DNA, the CDR3 is TGTGCCAGCAGTTTTCTAGCGGGCACAGATACGCAGTATTTT. Its translation is CASSFLAGTDTQYF.

The DNA of the CDR3 is TGTGCCAGTAGTATAGGGTACAACAATGAGCAGTTCTTC. This encodes CASSIGYNNEQFF. The gene calls are TRBV19 and TRBJ2-1, with D unclear. The CDR3 consists of 13 residues. From germline, CDR1 is LNHDA and CDR2 SQIVND (reference sequence). The V end was cut by 1 base, the J end by 5 bases, with 6 bases between.

This clonotype was recorded a few times. V gene TRBV7-9 combines with J gene TRBJ2-7; D is possibly TRBD1 (6 bases). V was shortened by 4 bases and J by 0 bases, with 16 bases between the two germline ends. Germline V gene lookup returns CDR1 SEHNR and CDR2 FQNEAQ (reference sequence). The CDR3 is 16 residues long. CDR3 in DNA: TGTGCCAGCAGCTCCCCACAGGGAGTGAGCTCCTACGAGCAGTACTTC. Translating gives CASSSPQGVSSYEQYF.

The rearrangement links TRBV5-1 to TRBJ1-5, with D possibly TRBD1 on 5 matching bases. Germline CDR1 and CDR2: SGHRS and YFSETQ. The ends were cut back, 0 bases at V and 7 bases at J, with 8 bases in the middle. The CDR3 length is 13 residues. The CDR3 coding sequence is TGCGCCAGCAGCTTGGCCTGGGGGCAGCCCCAGCATTTT. This encodes CASSLAWGQPQHF.

The rearrangement uses TRBV28 and TRBJ2-7; D possibly corresponds to TRBD1 (6 bases). The germline CDR1 and CDR2 sequences are MDHEN and SYDVKM. This CDR3 is 14 amino acids long. V lost 6 bases and J 0 bases, leaving 12 bases between the germline ends. The CDR3 protein is CASSRNRDSYEQYF. In DNA, the CDR3 is TGTGCCAGCAGCCGTAACAGGGACTCCTACGAGCAGTACTTC.

This sequence joins TRBV20-1 and TRBJ2-3; D ambiguous. CDR3 size: 13 residues. The V and J ends lost 6 bases and 2 bases respectively, with 12 bases between them. The germline V gene has CDR1 DFQATT and CDR2 SNEGSKA (reference sequence). CDR3 sequence reads: CSASLQFTDTQYF. CDR3 nucleotide sequence: TGCAGTGCCTCCTTGCAATTCACAGATACGCAGTATTTT.

A few counts support this clonotype. The chain employs TRBV4-1 and TRBJ2-1, with D possibly matching TRBD2 (5 bases). Deletions cut 0 bases from V and 0 bases from J, with 6 bases between. Germline lookup yields CDR1 MGHRA and CDR2 YSYEKL. The CDR3 loop spans 15 amino acids. CDR3 protein: CASSQDGSSYNEQFF. In DNA, the CDR3 is TGCGCCAGCAGCCAAGATGGGAGCTCCTACAATGAGCAGTTCTTC.

This chain connects TRBV9 to TRBJ2-6; D may be TRBD2 (6 bases). V lost 2 bases and J 1 base, leaving 13 bases between the germline ends. CDR3 length equals 17 residues. Germline lookup yields CDR1 SGDLS and CDR2 YYNGEE. The DNA for the CDR3 is TGTGCCAGCAGCGTTGAGGCCGGACTATCTGGGGCCAACGTCCTGACTTTC. This gives the protein CASSVEAGLSGANVLTF.

This sequence joins TRBV5-6 and TRBJ2-5, with no clear D. This CDR3 region has 15 residues. Germline CDR1 is SGHDT and CDR2 is YYEEEE. V was cut by 0 bases and J by 1 base, with 10 bases left in between. The CDR3 DNA follows: TGTGCCAGCAGCTTGGCCGGATACCTCCAAGAGACCCAGTACTTC. This encodes CASSLAGYLQETQYF.

The rearrangement joins TRBV12-3 or TRBV12-4 to TRBJ2-3, with D possibly called TRBD1 or TRBD2 (5 bases each). This CDR3 has 14 amino acids. V lost 1 base and J 9 bases, leaving 14 bases between the germline ends. CDR3 DNA sequence: TGTGCCAGCAGTTTAGGGGACCACGCAGGGACGCAGTATTTT. Its translation is CASSLGDHAGTQYF.

The rearrangement links TRBV12-3 or TRBV12-4 to TRBJ2-7; D is ambiguous. With 2 bases removed from V and 4 bases from J, the gap between germline ends came to 18 bases. The length of the CDR3 is 16 residues. CDR3 coding DNA: TGTGCCAGCAGTTTAAGTTCAGGAACCACTCCTTACGAGCAGTACTTC. It translates to CASSLSSGTTPYEQYF.

The J gene is TRBJ2-2, the V gene TRBV6-1, with TRBD1 matching over 9 bases. This CDR3 contains 17 residues. Germline V gene lookup returns CDR1 MNHNS and CDR2 SASEGT. Germline trimming cut 0 bases from V and 4 bases from J; bases unmatched to any gene: 6. The CDR3 DNA sequence: TGTGCCAGCAGTGAAGCTTCCCGGGACAGGGTCACCGGGGAGCTGTTTTTT. Translation gives CASSEASRDRVTGELFF.

The rearrangement uses TRBV6-2 or TRBV6-3 and TRBJ2-7; TRBD2 matches at 10 bases. J lost 4 bases, V lost 6 bases, and 0 bases had no gene match. CDR3 length: 12 amino acids. Germline loops: CDR1 MNHEY, CDR2 SVGEGT. The CDR3 spells CASRGLAYEQYF. The CDR3 DNA follows: TGTGCCAGCAGGGGACTAGCGTACGAGCAGTACTTC.

This chain links TRBV7-6 with TRBJ2-7; 11 bases are shared with TRBD1. CDR3 size: 15 residues. Germline-derived CDR1 and CDR2 are SGHVS and FNYEAQ. The ends lost 1 base at V and 3 bases at J; junction bases unmatched: 2. This chain's CDR3 is CASSLGGTGGYEQYF. CDR3 DNA: TGTGCCAGCAGCTTAGGGGGGACAGGGGGCTACGAGCAGTACTTC.

This sequence joins TRBV12-3 or TRBV12-4 and TRBJ2-1; TRBD2 aligns across 14 bases. Unmatched junction bases numbered 6, after V lost 1 base and J lost 10 bases. This CDR3 region has 16 residues. CDR3 in amino acids: CASSLVGLAGAGEQFF. In nucleotides, the CDR3 is TGTGCCAGCAGTTTAGTGGGACTAGCGGGAGCGGGGGAGCAGTTCTTC.

The V gene is TRBV5-6, the J gene TRBJ2-1; no reliable D call. From germline, CDR1 is SGHDT and CDR2 YYEEEE. V lost 2 bases and J 5 bases, leaving 14 bases between the germline ends. The CDR3 has 15 amino acids. The CDR3 DNA is TGTGCCAGCAGCTTTAGTCCCGTTTCGGACAATGAGCAGTTCTTC. It translates to CASSFSPVSDNEQFF.

The CDR3 region is CASSYSETQYF. CDR3 DNA: TGTGCCAGCAGTTACTCTGAGACCCAGTACTTC. The chain carries TRBV6-2 or TRBV6-3 and TRBJ2-5, with unresolved D. This CDR3 is built from 11 residues. V dropped 0 bases and J dropped 5 bases, with 1 base sitting between them. Germline-derived CDR1 and CDR2 are MNHEY and SVGEGT.

This clonotype appeared a single time. The chain combines TRBV27 with TRBJ2-1; 9 bases match TRBD2. J gave up 4 bases and V 2 bases, and 9 bases lay outside the gene matches. Germline V gene lookup returns CDR1 MNHEY and CDR2 SMNVEV (reference sequence). The CDR3 consists of 17 residues. CDR3 loop: CASSLPPSGRRYNEQFF. CDR3 in DNA: TGTGCCAGCAGTTTACCGCCCAGCGGGAGGCGGTACAATGAGCAGTTCTTC.

The genes are TRBV27 and TRBJ2-2; D is ambiguous. Germline CDR1 and CDR2: MNHEY and SMNVEV (reference sequence). Trimming cost V 8 bases and J 4 bases, with 11 bases left between them. The CDR3 contains 13 residues. The CDR3 DNA is TGTGCCAGCGGTGGGGTAGGCACCGGGGAGCTGTTTTTT. This encodes CASGGVGTGELFF.

The J gene is TRBJ2-1, the V gene TRBV11-2; D might be TRBD1 (6 bases). V was shortened by 6 bases and J by 7 bases, with 16 bases between the two germline ends. The CDR3 contains 14 residues. Germline CDR1 SGHAT, CDR2 FQNNGV. CDR3 nucleotide sequence: TGTGCCAGCAGACAGGGCCGCGGATGGAATGAGCAGTTCTTC. Translated: CASRQGRGWNEQFF.